These 21 T cell receptor beta chains came from one sample sequenced in a study of blood T cell repertoires in COVID-19. Data came from immunoSEQ multiplex PCR; TCRdb stores just in-frame clones and leaves some out. The sample lists 450,000 to 500,000 clones; roughly nine tenths were seen once. Source material: PBMCs or T cells enriched from blood (not recorded which). The receptors were sampled from a woman aged 60-70 years who had recovered from COVID-19.

V is TRBV27 and J is TRBJ2-5; TRBD1 aligns across 10 bases. The CDR3 contains 16 residues. The germline CDR1 and CDR2 sequences are MNHEY and SMNVEV (reference sequence). The J segment lost 5 bases and the V segment lost 4 bases, leaving 10 bases of the junction unmatched. CDR3 coding DNA: TGTGCCAGCAGTTCGACAGGGGGCGCGAGGACGGAGACCCAGTACTTC. Its protein product is CASSSTGGARTETQYF.

The CDR3 DNA reads TGCAGCGTTACCAGGGACTATGGCTACACCTTC. This sequence encodes CSVTRDYGYTF. The V gene is TRBV29-1, the J gene TRBJ1-2; perhaps TRBD1 as D (5 bases). CDR1 is SQVTM and CDR2 is ANQGSEA in the germline V gene. CDR3 length: 11 residues. The V end lost 5 bases, the J end lost 3 bases, and 7 bases lay between the germline ends.

The chain uses TRBV6-1 and TRBJ1-1; TRBD1 agrees at 7 bases. V dropped 6 bases and J dropped 3; count of bases not matched to a gene: 13. The CDR3 extends over 16 amino acids. CDR1 and CDR2 (germline): MNHNS, SASEGT. The CDR3 loop reads CASRELPGQRDTEAFF. CDR3 DNA: TGTGCCAGCAGGGAACTCCCGGGACAGCGCGACACTGAAGCTTTCTTT.

This rearrangement joins TRBV9 to TRBJ1-1; a weak D match, TRBD1 (5 bases). This CDR3 has 13 amino acids. Germline V gene data show CDR1 as SGDLS and CDR2 as YYNGEE. The ends were cut back, 2 bases at V and 1 base at J, with 6 bases in the middle. The CDR3 sequence is CASSVGPNTEAFF. DNA of the CDR3: TGTGCCAGCAGCGTGGGGCCGAACACTGAAGCTTTCTTT.

This rearrangement joins TRBV5-1 to TRBJ2-3; possibly TRBD1 for D (6 bases). The germline CDR1 and CDR2 sequences are SGHRS and YFSETQ. The CDR3 extends over 15 amino acids. V was pared by 4 bases and J by 0 bases, with 12 bases between. CDR3 DNA sequence: TGCGCCAGCAGCCGGACAGCTTCTAGCACAGATACGCAGTATTTT. Amino acids: CASSRTASSTDTQYF.

This sequence joins TRBV6-4 and TRBJ2-7, with 11 bases aligning to TRBD1. V lost 0 bases to trimming and J lost 7 bases; unmatched junction nucleotides: 8. The CDR3 loop spans 16 amino acids. Germline loops: CDR1 MRHNA, CDR2 SNTAGT. In DNA form, the CDR3 reads TGTGCCAGCAGTGACTCGGAGGACAGGGGGCTCTGTGAGCAGTACGTC. It is translated as CASSDSEDRGLCEQYV.

The chain employs TRBV3-1 (or the pseudogene TRBV3-2) and TRBJ1-5; D is unresolved. CDR1 and CDR2 (germline): LGHDT, YNNKEL (reference sequence). The CDR3 is 13 amino acids. V was pared by 0 bases and J by 7 bases, with 7 bases between. CDR3: CASSQDLRQPQHF. CDR3 coding DNA: TGTGCCAGCAGCCAAGATCTTCGGCAGCCCCAGCATTTT.

This rearrangement joins TRBV4-1 to TRBJ2-5, with 10 bases lining up with TRBD2. The CDR3 has 15 amino acids. Per germline, CDR1 MGHRA and CDR2 YSYEKL. Trimming cost V 3 bases and J 5 bases; bases outside gene matches: 6. The CDR3 loop is CASSQKRGGLETQYF. The CDR3 bases are TGCGCCAGCAGCCAGAAGCGGGGGGGCCTCGAGACCCAGTACTTC.

The V call is TRBV6-5, the J call TRBJ1-1; the D gene is possibly TRBD1 (6 bases). In germline, CDR1 is MNHEY, CDR2 SVGAGI. V lost 5 bases and J lost 5, with 18 bases in between. The CDR3 spans 15 residues. The CDR3 loop is CASSRRTELRTEAFF. The CDR3 region has the DNA TGTGCCAGCAGTCGCCGGACAGAGCTTAGGACTGAAGCTTTCTTT.

V usage is TRBV12-5 and J usage is TRBJ2-3, with D perhaps TRBD1 (5 bases). In germline, CDR1 is LGHNT, CDR2 FRNRAP. Trimming removed 2 bases at V and 2 bases at J, with 17 bases between. There are 17 residues in the CDR3. In DNA form, the CDR3 reads TGTGCTAGTGGTTTGCCGACCCTAGGGGAAAACACAGATACGCAGTATTTT. Its translation: CASGLPTLGENTDTQYF.

The chain links TRBV11-2 to TRBJ1-2; D uncertain. V lost 1 base and J lost 3, with 12 bases in between. Germline V CDR1 and CDR2: SGHAT, FQNNGV. The CDR3 runs to 15 residues. CDR3 sequence: CASSLGWARDYGYTF. The DNA of the CDR3 is TGTGCCAGCAGCTTAGGGTGGGCGAGAGACTATGGCTACACCTTC. The full variable domain, with the rest looked up from reference TRBV11-2 and TRBJ1-2, is EAGVAQSPRYKIIEKRQSVAFWCNPISGHATLYWYQQILGQGPKLLIQFQNNGVVDDSQLPKDRFSAERLKGVDSTLKIQPAKLEDSAVYLCASSLGWARDYGYTFGSGTRLTVV.

This chain joins TRBV4-2 and TRBJ1-4; possibly TRBD1 for D (6 bases). V shed 3 bases and J shed 8 bases, with 19 bases lying between them. The CDR3 runs 16 residues. Germline V lookup: CDR1 LGHNA, CDR2 YNFKEQ. The CDR3 protein is CASSQETGTSGEKLFF. Written as DNA, the CDR3 is TGTGCCAGCAGCCAGGAGACCGGGACATCGGGAGAAAAACTGTTTTTT.

This chain connects TRBV6-5 to TRBJ1-5; D is unclear. Trimming cost V 7 bases and J 7 bases, with 14 bases left between them. Germline V gene sequence: CDR1 MNHEY, CDR2 SVGAGI. The CDR3 contains 13 residues. CDR3 coding DNA: TGTGCCAGCACCGAGGGTGCGTTGCAGCCCCAGCATTTT. Protein sequence: CASTEGALQPQHF.

The J gene is TRBJ1-5, the V gene TRBV2, with TRBD1 as a possible D gene (6 bases). The CDR3 covers 15 residues. Germline V CDR1 and CDR2: SNHLY, FYNNEI. Trimming removed 6 bases from V and 7 bases from J, with 19 bases in between. CDR3 nucleotides: TGTGCCAGCAGGTCGGGGGGCCTCAGCTCACAGCCCCAGCATTTT. Its protein product is CASRSGGLSSQPQHF.

The chain joins TRBV18 to TRBJ1-5; D is unclear. CDR1 and CDR2 from the germline V gene are KGHSH and LQKENI. The CDR3 contains 13 residues. Trimming took off 6 bases at V and 7 bases at J, with 13 bases between the two ends. As DNA, the CDR3 is TGTGCCAGCTCCCCAGACACTAGGCAGCCCCAGCATTTT. It encodes CASSPDTRQPQHF.

V is TRBV4-1 and J is TRBJ1-1, with 7 positions matching TRBD1. Germline CDR1 reads MGHRA; CDR2 reads YSYEKL. There are 16 residues in the CDR3. Losses at the gene ends were 4 bases for V and 2 bases for J; bases not matched to a gene: 10. Written as DNA, the CDR3 is TGCGCCAGCAGCCTAAACAGGGACAGATTCAACACTGAAGCTTTCTTT. It is translated as CASSLNRDRFNTEAFF.

This clone has only one observation. This chain links TRBV12-3 or TRBV12-4 with TRBJ1-2; D gene ambiguous. V lost 5 bases and J 8 bases, leaving 12 bases between the germline ends. This CDR3 has 12 residues. The CDR3 region has the DNA TGTGCCAGCAGTCAGACAAGAAGGGGCTACACCTTC. Amino acids: CASSQTRRGYTF.

The V call is TRBV29-1, the J call TRBJ1-4, with 11 bases aligning to TRBD1. Germline V gives CDR1 SQVTM, CDR2 ANQGSEA. V lost 7 bases to trimming and J lost 8 bases; unmatched junction nucleotides: 6. The CDR3 is 13 residues long. The DNA of the CDR3 is TGCAGCGCCGGACAGGGGGCAAACGAAAAACTGTTTTTT. This encodes CSAGQGANEKLFF.

This chain uses TRBV19 with TRBJ1-2; perhaps TRBD1 as D (6 bases). V was clipped by 3 bases and J by 4 bases, with 18 bases between them. This CDR3 region has 16 residues. From germline, CDR1 is LNHDA and CDR2 SQIVND (reference sequence). CDR3 loop: CASSISARGLIYGYTF. The CDR3, as DNA: TGTGCCAGTAGTATTTCAGCCAGGGGTTTGATCTATGGCTACACCTTC.

This chain joins TRBV6-2 or TRBV6-3 and TRBJ2-3; D might be TRBD1 (5 bases). V was pared by 2 bases and J by 2 bases, with 14 bases between. The germline V gene has CDR1 MNHEY and CDR2 SVGEGT. The CDR3 runs 16 residues. CDR3 DNA: TGTGCCAGCAGTTACGGGGCTAACACCCCCACAGATACGCAGTATTTT. As protein: CASSYGANTPTDTQYF.

This rearrangement joins TRBV7-9 to TRBJ2-3; D gene ambiguous. Germline lookup yields CDR1 SEHNR and CDR2 FQNEAQ (reference sequence). This CDR3 has 12 residues. Trimming cost V 5 bases and J 6 bases, with 9 bases left between them. The CDR3 sequence: CASSQITDTQYF. In DNA form, the CDR3 reads TGTGCCAGCAGCCAGATCACGGATACGCAGTATTTT.